This entry describes one TCR beta chain. The V end lost 0 bases, the J end lost 4 bases, and 12 bases lay between the germline ends. CDR1 and CDR2 (germline): LNHNV, YYDKDF (reference sequence). This CDR3 region has 15 residues. The sample originates from a study of blood T cell repertoires in COVID-19. Profiling relied on immunoSEQ multiplex PCR, and the TCRdb table lists in-frame clones only, not all of them. The sample lists about 140,000 clones, around 83% occurring once. The receptor was derived from a man aged 30 to 39 with COVID-19, enrolled during active disease. Sequencing was done on a sample of peripheral blood. The chain joins TRBV15 to TRBJ1-2, with D maybe TRBD1 (6 bases). CDR3 amino acids: CATSREGGPGYGYTF. CDR3 DNA: TGTGCCACCAGCAGAGAGGGGGGGCCTGGCTATGGCTACACCTTC.